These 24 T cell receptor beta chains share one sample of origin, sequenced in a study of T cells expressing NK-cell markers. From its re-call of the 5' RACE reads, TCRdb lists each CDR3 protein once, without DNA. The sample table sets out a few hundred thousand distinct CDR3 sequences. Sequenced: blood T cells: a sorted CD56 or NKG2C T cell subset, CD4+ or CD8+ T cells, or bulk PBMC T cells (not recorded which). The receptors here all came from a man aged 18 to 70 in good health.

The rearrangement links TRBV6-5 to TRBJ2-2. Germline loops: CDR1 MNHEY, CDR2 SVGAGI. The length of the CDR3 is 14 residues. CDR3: CASSYFGYAGELFF.

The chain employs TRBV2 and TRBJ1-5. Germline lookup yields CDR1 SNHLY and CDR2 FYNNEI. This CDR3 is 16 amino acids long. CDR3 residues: CASSEAQTISNQPQHF.

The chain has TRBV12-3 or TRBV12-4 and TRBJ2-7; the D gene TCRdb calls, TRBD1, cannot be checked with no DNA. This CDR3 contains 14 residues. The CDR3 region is CATTRGDLTYEQYF.

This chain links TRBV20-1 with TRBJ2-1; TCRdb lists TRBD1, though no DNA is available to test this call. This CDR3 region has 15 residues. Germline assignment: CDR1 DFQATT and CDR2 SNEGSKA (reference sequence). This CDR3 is CSAPRGSGLKDEQFF.

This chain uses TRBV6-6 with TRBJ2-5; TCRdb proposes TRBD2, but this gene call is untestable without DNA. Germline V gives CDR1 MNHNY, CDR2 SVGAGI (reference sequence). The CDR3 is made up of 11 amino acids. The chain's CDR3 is CAGASGGTQYF.

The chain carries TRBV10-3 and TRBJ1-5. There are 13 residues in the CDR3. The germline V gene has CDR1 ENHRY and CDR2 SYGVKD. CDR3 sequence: CATKLNSNQPQHF.

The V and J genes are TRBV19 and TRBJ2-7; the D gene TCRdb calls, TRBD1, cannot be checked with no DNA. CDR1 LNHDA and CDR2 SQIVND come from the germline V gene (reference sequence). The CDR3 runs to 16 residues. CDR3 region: CASTNRVRGQTYEQYF.

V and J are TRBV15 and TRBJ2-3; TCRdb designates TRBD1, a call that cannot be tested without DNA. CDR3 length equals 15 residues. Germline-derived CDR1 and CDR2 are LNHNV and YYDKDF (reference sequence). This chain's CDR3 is CATSSRVTSTDTQYF.

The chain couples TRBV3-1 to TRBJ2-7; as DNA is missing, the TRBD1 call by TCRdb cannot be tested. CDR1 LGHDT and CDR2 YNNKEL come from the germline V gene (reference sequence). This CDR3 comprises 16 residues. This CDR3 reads CASSQRIGTGLYEQYF.

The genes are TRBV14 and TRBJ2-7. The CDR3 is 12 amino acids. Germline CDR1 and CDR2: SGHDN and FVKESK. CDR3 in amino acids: CASNTECYEQYF.

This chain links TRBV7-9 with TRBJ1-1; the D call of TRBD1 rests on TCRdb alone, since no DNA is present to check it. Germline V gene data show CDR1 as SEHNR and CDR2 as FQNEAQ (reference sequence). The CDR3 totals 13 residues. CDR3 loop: CASSSPPNTEAFF. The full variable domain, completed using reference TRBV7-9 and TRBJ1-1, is DTGVSQNPRHKITKRGQNVTFRCDPISEHNRLYWYRQTLGQGPEFLTYFQNEAQLEKSRLLSDRFSAERPKGSFSTLEIQRTEQGDSAMYLCASSSPPNTEAFFGQGTRLTVV.

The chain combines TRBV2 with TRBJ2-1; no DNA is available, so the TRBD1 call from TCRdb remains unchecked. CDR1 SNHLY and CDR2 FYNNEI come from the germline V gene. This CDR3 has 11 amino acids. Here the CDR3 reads CATGGSPEQFF.

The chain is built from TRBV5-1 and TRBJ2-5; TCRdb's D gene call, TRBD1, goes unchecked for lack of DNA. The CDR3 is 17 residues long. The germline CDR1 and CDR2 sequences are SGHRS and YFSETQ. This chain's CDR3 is CASSLAPTGGGGETQYF.

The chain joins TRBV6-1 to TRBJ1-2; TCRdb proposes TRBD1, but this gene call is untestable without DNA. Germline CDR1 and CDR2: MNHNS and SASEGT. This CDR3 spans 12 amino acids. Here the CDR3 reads CASIRESYGYTF.

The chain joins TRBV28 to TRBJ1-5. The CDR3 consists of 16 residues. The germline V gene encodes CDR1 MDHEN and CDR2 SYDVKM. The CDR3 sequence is CASSPDGPYSNQPQHF. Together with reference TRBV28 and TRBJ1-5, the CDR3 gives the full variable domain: DVKVTQSSRYLVKRTGEKVFLECVQDMDHENMFWYRQDPGLGLRLIYFSYDVKMKEKGDIPEGYSVSREKKERFSLILESASTNQTSMYLCASSPDGPYSNQPQHFGDGTRLSIL.

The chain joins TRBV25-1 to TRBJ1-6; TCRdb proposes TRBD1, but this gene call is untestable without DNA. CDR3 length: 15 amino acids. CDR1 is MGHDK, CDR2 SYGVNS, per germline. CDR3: CASAGGGSGPSPLHF. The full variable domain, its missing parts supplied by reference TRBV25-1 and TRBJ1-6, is EADIYQTPRYLVIGTGKKITLECSQTMGHDKMYWYQQDPGMELHLIHYSYGVNSTEKGDLSSESTVSRIRTEHFPLTLESARPSHTSQYLCASAGGGSGPSPLHFGNGTRLTVT.

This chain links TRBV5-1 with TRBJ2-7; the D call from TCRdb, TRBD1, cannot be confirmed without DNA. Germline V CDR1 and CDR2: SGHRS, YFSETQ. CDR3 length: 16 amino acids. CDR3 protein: CASSLAPGQGPSEQYF.

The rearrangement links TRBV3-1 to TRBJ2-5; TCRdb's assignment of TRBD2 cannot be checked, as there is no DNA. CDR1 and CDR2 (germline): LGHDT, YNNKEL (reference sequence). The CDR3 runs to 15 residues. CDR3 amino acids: CASTYNLGQQETQYF.

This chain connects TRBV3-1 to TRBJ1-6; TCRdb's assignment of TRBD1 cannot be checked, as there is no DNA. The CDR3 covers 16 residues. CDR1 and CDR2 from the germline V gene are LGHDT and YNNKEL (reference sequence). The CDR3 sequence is CASSRRSTGGYSPLHF.

CDR3: CASSYKREETQYF. The chain uses TRBV6-6 and TRBJ2-5. The germline V gene encodes CDR1 MNHNY and CDR2 SVGAGI (reference sequence). The CDR3 is 13 amino acids.

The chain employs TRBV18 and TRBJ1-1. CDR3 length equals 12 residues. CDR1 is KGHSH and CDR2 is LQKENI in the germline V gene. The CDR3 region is CASSPGREETFF.

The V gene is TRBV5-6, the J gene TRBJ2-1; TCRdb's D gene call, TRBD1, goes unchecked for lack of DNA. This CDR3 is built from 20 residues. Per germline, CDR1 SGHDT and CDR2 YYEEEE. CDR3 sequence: CASSFVALSGGLSSYNEQFF. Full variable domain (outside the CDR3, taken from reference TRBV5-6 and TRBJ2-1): DAGVTQSPTHLIKTRGQQVTLRCSPKSGHDTVSWYQQALGQGPQFIFQYYEEEERQRGNFPDRFSGHQFPNYSSELNVNALLLGDSALYLCASSFVALSGGLSSYNEQFFGPGTRLTVL.

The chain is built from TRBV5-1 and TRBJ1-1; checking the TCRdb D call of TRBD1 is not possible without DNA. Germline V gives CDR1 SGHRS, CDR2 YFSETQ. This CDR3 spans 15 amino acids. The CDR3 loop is CASSAPTGGRNEAFF. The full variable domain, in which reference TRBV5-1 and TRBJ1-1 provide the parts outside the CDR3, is KAGVTQTPRYLIKTRGQQVTLSCSPISGHRSVSWYQQTPGQGLQFLFEYFSETQRNKGNFPGRFSGRQFSNSRSEMNVSTLELGDSALYLCASSAPTGGRNEAFFGQGTRLTVV.

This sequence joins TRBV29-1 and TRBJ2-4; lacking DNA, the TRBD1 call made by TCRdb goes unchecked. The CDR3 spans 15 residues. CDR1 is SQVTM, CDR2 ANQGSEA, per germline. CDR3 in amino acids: CSVEVTGTAKNIQYF.